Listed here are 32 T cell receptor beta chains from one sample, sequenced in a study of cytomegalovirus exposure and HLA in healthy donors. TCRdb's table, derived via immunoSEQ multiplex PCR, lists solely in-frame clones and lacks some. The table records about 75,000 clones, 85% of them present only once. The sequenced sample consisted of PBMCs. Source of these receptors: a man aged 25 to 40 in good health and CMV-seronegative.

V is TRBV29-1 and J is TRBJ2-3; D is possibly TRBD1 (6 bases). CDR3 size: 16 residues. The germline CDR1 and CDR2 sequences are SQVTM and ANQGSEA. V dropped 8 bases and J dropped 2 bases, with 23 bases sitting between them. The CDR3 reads CSTLLEWTDHTDTQYF. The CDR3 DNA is TGCAGCACCTTGCTCGAGTGGACAGATCACACAGATACGCAGTATTTT.

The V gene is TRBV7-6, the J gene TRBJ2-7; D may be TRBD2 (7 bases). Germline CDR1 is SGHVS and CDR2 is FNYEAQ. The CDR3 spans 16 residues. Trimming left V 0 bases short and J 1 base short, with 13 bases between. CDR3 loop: CASSLASGGRSYEQYF. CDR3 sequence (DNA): TGTGCCAGCAGCTTAGCGTCGGGGGGCCGGTCCTACGAGCAGTACTTC.

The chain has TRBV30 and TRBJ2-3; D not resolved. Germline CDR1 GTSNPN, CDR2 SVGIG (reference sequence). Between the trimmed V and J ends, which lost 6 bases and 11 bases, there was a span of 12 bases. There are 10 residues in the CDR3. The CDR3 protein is CACTPSRQYF. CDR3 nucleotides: TGTGCCTGCACTCCAAGTCGGCAGTATTTT.

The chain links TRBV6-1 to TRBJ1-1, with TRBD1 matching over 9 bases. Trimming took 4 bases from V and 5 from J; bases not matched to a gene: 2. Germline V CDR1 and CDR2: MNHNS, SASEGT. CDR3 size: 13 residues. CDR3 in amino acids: CASSAQGATEAFF. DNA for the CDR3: TGTGCCAGCAGTGCACAGGGGGCGACTGAAGCTTTCTTT.

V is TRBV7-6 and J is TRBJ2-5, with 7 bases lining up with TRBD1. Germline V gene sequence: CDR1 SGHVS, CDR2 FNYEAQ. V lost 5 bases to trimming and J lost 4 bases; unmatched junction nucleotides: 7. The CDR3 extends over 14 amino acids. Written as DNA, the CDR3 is TGTGCCAGCAGCATGGGGTCAGGGGGAGAGACCCAGTACTTC. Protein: CASSMGSGGETQYF.

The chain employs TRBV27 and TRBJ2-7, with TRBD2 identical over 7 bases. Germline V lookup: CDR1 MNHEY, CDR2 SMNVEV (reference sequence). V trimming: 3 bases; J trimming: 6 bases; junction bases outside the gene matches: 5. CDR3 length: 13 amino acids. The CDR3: CASSFTLAGEQYF. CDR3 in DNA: TGTGCCAGCAGTTTTACCTTAGCGGGCGAGCAGTACTTC.

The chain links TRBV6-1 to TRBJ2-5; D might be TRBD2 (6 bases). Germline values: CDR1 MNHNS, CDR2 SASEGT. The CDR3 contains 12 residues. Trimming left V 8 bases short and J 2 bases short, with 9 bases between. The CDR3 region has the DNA TGTGCCAGCGTCGGGAGTCAAGAGACCCAGTACTTC. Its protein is CASVGSQETQYF.

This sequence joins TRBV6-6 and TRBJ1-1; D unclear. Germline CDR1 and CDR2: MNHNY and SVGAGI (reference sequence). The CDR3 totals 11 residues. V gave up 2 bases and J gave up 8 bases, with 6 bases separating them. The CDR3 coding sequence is TGTGCCAGCAGTTACGGCAGGGAAGCTTTCTTT. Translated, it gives CASSYGREAFF.

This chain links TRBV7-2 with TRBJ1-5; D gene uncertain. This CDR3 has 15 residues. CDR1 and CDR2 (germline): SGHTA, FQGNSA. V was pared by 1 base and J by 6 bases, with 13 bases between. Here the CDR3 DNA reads TGTGCCAGCAGCTTAGATCGGGGTTCTCCTCAGCCCCAGCATTTT. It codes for CASSLDRGSPQPQHF.

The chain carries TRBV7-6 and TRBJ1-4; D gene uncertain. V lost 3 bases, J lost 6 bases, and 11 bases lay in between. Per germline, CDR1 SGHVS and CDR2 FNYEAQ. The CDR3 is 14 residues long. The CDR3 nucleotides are TGTGCCAGCAGCTTTAGGGCCGGGGATGAAAAACTGTTTTTT. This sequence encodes CASSFRAGDEKLFF.

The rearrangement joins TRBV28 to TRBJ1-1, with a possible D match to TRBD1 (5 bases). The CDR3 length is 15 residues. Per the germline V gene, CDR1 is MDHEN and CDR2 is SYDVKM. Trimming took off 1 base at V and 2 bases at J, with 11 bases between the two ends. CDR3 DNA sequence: TGTGCCAGCAGTTTATTTCGGGGGAGAAACACTGAAGCTTTCTTT. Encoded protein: CASSLFRGRNTEAFF. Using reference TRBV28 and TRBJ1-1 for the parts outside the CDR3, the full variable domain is DVKVTQSSRYLVKRTGEKVFLECVQDMDHENMFWYRQDPGLGLRLIYFSYDVKMKEKGDIPEGYSVSREKKERFSLILESASTNQTSMYLCASSLFRGRNTEAFFGQGTRLTVV.

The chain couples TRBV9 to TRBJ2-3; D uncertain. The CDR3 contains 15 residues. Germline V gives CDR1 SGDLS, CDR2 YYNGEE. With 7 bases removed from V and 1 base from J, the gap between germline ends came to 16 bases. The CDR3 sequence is CASSYGYEGTDTQYF. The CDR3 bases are TGTGCCAGCTCTTATGGGTATGAGGGCACAGATACGCAGTATTTT.

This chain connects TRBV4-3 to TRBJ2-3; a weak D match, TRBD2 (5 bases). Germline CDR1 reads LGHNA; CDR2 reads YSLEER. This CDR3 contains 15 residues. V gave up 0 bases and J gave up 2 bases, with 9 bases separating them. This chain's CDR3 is CASSQDREYTDTQYF. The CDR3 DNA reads TGCGCCAGCAGCCAAGACCGGGAATACACAGATACGCAGTATTTT.

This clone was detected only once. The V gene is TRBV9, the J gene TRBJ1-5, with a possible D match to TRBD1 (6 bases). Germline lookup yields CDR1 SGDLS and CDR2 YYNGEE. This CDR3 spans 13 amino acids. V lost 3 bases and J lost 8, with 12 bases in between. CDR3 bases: TGTGCCAGCAGCGGGACAGCTGGGGAGCCCCAGCATTTT. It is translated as CASSGTAGEPQHF.

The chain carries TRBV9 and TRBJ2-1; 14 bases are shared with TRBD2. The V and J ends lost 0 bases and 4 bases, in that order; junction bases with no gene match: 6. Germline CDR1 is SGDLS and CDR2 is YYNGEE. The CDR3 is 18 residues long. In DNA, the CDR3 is TGTGCCAGCAGCGTAGTACCCGGGACTAGCGGGGGTTACAATGAGCAGTTCTTC. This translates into CASSVVPGTSGGYNEQFF.

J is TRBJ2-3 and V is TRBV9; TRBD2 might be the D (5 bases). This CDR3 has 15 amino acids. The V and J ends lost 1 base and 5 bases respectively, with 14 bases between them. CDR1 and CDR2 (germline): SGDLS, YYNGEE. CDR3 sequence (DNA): TGTGCCAGCAGCGTAAAGTTGAGCGGTAGAGATACGCAGTATTTT. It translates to CASSVKLSGRDTQYF.

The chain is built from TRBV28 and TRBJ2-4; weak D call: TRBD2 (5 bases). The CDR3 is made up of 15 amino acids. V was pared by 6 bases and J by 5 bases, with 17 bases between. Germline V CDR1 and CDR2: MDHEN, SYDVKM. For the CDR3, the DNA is TGTGCCAGCAGGACCGAACTATGGGGAGAAAACATTCAGTACTTC. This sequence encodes CASRTELWGENIQYF.

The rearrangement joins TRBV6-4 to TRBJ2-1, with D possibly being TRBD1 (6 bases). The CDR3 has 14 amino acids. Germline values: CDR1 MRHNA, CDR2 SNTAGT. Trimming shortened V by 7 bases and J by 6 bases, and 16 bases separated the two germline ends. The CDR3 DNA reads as TGTGCCAGCAAGTTTTACGACAGGTCCAATGAGCAGTTCTTC. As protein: CASKFYDRSNEQFF.

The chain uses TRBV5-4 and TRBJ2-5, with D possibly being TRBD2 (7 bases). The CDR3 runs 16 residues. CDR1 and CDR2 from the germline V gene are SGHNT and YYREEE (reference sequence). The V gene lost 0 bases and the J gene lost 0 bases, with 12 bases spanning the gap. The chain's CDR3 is CASSLVGGRDQETQYF. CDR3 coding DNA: TGTGCCAGCAGCTTGGTGGGGGGGCGGGACCAAGAGACCCAGTACTTC. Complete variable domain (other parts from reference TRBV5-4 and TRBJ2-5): ETGVTQSPTHLIKTRGQQVTLRCSSQSGHNTVSWYQQALGQGPQFIFQYYREEENGRGNFPPRFSGLQFPNYSSELNVNALELDDSALYLCASSLVGGRDQETQYFGPGTRLLVL.

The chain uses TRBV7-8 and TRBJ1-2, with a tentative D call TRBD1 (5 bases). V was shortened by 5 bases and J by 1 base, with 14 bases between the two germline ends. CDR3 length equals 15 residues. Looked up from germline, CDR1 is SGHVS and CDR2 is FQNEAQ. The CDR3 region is CASSLRQSNNYGYTF. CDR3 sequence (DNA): TGTGCCAGCAGCCTAAGACAGTCTAATAACTATGGCTACACCTTC.

CDR3 DNA sequence: TGTGCCAGCAGCTTTAATGACAGGCGCGAGCAGTACGTC. Translating gives CASSFNDRREQYV. The chain employs TRBV7-9 and TRBJ2-7; tentative D call: TRBD1 (6 bases). CDR1 and CDR2 (germline): SEHNR, FQNEAQ (reference sequence). V was pared by 3 bases and J by 6 bases, with 12 bases between. This CDR3 has 13 amino acids.

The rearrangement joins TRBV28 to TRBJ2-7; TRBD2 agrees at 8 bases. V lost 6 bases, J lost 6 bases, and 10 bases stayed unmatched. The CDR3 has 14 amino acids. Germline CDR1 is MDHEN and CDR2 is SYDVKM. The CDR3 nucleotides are TGTGCCAGCAGCCCCCGGGGGGGGGCTGTCGAGCAGTACTTC. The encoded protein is CASSPRGGAVEQYF.

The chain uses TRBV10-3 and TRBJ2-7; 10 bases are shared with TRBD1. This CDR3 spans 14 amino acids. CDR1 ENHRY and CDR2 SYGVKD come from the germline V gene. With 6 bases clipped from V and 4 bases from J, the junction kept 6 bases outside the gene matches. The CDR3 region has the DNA TGTGCCATCAGGAAGACAGGGGGCGAATACGAGCAGTACTTC. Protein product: CAIRKTGGEYEQYF.

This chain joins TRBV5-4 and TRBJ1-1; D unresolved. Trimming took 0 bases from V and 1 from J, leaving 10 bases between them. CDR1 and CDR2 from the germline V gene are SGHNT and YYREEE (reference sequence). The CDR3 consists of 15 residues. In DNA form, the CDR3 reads TGTGCCAGCAGCTTGGATCCCTCCAGGAACACTGAAGCTTTCTTT. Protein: CASSLDPSRNTEAFF. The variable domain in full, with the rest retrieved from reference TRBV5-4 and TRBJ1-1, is ETGVTQSPTHLIKTRGQQVTLRCSSQSGHNTVSWYQQALGQGPQFIFQYYREEENGRGNFPPRFSGLQFPNYSSELNVNALELDDSALYLCASSLDPSRNTEAFFGQGTRLTVV.

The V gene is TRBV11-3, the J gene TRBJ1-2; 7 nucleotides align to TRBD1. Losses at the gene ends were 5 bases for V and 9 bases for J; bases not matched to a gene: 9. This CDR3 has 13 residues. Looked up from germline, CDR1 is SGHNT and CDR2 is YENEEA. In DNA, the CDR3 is TGTGCCAGCAGCCCGACAGGGTCGGGTAGCTACACCTTC. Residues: CASSPTGSGSYTF.

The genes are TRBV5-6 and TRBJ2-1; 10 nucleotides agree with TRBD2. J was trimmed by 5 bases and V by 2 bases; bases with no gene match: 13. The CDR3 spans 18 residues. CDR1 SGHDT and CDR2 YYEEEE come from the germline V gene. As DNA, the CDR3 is TGTGCCAGCAGCTTTATATCCTCTAGCGGGAGTGTCAACAATGAGCAGTTCTTC. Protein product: CASSFISSSGSVNNEQFF.

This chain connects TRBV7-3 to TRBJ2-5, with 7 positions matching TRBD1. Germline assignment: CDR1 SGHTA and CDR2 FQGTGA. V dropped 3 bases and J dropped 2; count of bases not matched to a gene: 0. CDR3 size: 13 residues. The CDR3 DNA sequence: TGTGCCAGCAGCTTGGGACAGCAAGAGACCCAGTACTTC. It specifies CASSLGQQETQYF. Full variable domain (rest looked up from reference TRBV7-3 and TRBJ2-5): GAGVSQTPSNKVTEKGKYVELRCDPISGHTALYWYRQSLGQGPEFLIYFQGTGAADDSGLPNDRFFAVRPEGSVSTLKIQRTERGDSAVYLCASSLGQQETQYFGPGTRLLVL.

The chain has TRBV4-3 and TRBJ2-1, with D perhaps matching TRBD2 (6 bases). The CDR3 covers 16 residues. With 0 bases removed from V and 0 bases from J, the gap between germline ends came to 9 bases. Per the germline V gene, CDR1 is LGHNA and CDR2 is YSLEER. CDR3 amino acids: CASSQEGSGSYNEQFF. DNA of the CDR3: TGCGCCAGCAGCCAAGAGGGTAGCGGCTCCTACAATGAGCAGTTCTTC.

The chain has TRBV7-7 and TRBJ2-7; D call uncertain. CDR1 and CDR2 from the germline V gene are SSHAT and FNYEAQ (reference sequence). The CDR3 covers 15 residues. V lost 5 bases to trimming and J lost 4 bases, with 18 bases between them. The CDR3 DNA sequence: TGTGCCAGCAGCAGAGTGGGCTGGCCTCCATACGAGCAGTACGTC. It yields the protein CASSRVGWPPYEQYV.

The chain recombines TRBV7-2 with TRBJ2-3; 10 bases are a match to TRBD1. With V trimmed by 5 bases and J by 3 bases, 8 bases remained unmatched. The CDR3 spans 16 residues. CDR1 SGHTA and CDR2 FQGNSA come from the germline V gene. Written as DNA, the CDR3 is TGTGCCAGCAGCATCCGACAGGGGGCGAGTACAGATACGCAGTATTTT. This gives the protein CASSIRQGASTDTQYF.

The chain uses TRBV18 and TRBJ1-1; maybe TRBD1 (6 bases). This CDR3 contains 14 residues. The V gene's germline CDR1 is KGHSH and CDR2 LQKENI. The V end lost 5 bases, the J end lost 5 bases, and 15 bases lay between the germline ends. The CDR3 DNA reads TGTGCCAGCTCATCCCTGAAGGGGGAGACTGAAGCTTTCTTT. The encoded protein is CASSSLKGETEAFF.

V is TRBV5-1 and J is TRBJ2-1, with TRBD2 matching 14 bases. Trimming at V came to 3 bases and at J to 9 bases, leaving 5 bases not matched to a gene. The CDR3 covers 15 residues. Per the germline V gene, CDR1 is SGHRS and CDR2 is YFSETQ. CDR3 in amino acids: CASSSTSGGAIEQFF. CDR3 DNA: TGCGCCAGCAGCTCGACTAGCGGGGGGGCCATTGAGCAGTTCTTC.